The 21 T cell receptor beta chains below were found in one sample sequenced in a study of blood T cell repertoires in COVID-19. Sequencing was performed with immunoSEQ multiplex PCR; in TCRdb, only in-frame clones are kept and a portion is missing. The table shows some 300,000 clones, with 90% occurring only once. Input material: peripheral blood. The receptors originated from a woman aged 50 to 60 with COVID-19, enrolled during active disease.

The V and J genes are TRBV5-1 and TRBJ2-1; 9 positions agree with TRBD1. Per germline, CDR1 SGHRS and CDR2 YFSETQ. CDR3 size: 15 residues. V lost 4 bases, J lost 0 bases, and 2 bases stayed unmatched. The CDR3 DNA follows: TGCGCCAGCAGCGAGGGACAGGGCTCCTACAATGAGCAGTTCTTC. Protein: CASSEGQGSYNEQFF.

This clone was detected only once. The CDR3 DNA reads as TGTGCCAGCAGTGAAGCCGGGCGGGCGAGCTCCTACGAGCAGTACTTC. Translation gives CASSEAGRASSYEQYF. The chain is built from TRBV6-1 and TRBJ2-7; TRBD2 is a possible D gene (5 bases). V lost 0 bases, J lost 0 bases, and 12 bases lay in between. The CDR3 consists of 16 residues. Germline loops: CDR1 MNHNS, CDR2 SASEGT.

The CDR3 DNA reads TGTGCCAGCAGCTTAGTCGGGGTTTCTGGGGCCAACGTCCTGACTTTC. Its translation: CASSLVGVSGANVLTF. The rearrangement links TRBV13 to TRBJ2-6, with a possible D match to TRBD2 (5 bases). V shed 1 base and J shed 1 base, with 8 bases lying between them. This CDR3 has 16 amino acids. Germline values: CDR1 PRHDT, CDR2 FYEKMQ (reference sequence).

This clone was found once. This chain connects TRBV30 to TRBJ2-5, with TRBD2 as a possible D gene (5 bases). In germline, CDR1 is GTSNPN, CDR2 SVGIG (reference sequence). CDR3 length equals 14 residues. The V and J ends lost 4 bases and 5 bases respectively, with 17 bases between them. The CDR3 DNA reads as TGTGCCTGGAATAGAGGCCCAACGGGGGAGACCCAGTACTTC. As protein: CAWNRGPTGETQYF.

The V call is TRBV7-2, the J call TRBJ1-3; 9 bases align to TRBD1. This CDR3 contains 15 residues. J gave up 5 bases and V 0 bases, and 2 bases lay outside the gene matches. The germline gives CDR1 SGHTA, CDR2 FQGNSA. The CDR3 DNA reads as TGTGCCAGCAGCTTAGCAGGGACAGGGAGAAACACCATATATTTT. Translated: CASSLAGTGRNTIYF.

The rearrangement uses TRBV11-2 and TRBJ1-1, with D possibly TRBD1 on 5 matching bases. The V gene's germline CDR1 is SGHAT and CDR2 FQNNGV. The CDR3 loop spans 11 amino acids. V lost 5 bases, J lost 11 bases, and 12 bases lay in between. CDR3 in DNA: TGTGCCAGCAGCCCGGGACTTGGGGCTTTCTTT. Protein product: CASSPGLGAFF. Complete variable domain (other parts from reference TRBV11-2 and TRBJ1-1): EAGVAQSPRYKIIEKRQSVAFWCNPISGHATLYWYQQILGQGPKLLIQFQNNGVVDDSQLPKDRFSAERLKGVDSTLKIQPAKLEDSAVYLCASSPGLGAFFGQGTRLTVV.

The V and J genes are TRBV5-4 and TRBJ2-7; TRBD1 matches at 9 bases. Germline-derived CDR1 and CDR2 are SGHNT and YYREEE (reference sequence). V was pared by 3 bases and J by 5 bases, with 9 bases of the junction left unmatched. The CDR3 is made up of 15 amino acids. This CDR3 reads CASSSPDRGANEQYF. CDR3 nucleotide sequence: TGTGCCAGCAGCTCCCCAGACAGGGGGGCCAACGAGCAGTACTTC.

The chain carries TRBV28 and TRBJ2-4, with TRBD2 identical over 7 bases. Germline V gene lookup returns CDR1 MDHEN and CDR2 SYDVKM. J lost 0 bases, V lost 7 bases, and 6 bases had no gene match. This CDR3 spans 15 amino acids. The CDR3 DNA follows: TGTGCCAGCATTGGGGGAGGGCTAGCCAAAAACATTCAGTACTTC. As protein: CASIGGGLAKNIQYF.

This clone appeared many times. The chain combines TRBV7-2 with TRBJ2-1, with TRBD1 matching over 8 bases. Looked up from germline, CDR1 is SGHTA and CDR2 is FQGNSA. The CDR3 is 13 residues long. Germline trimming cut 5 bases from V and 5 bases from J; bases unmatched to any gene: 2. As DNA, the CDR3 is TGTGCCAGCAGCCTGGACAGGGACAATGAGCAGTTCTTC. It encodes CASSLDRDNEQFF.

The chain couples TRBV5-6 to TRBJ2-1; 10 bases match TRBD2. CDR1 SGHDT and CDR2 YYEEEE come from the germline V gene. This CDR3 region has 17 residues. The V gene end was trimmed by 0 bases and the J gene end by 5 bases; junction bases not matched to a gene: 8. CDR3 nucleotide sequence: TGTGCCAGCAGCTTGGCCGTTAGACTAGCGGGTCACAATGAGCAGTTCTTC. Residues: CASSLAVRLAGHNEQFF.

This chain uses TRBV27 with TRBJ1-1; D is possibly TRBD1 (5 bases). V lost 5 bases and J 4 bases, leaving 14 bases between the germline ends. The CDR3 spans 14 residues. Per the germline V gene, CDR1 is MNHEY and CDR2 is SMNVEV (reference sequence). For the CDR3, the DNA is TGTGCCAGCAGTATGGACATTTGGAGCACTGAAGCTTTCTTT. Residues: CASSMDIWSTEAFF.

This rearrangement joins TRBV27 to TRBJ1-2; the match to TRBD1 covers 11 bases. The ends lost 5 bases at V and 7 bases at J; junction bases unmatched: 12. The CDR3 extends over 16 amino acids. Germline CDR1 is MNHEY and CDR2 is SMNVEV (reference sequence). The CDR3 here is CASSPAGQGAVGGYTF. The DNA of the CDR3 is TGTGCCAGCAGTCCGGCCGGACAGGGGGCCGTGGGTGGCTACACCTTC.

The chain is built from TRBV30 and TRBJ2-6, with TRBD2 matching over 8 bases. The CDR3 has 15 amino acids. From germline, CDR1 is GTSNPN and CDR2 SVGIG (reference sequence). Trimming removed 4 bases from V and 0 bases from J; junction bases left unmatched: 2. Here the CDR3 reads CAWKAGGSGANVLTF. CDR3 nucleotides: TGTGCCTGGAAGGCGGGGGGCTCTGGGGCCAACGTCCTGACTTTC.

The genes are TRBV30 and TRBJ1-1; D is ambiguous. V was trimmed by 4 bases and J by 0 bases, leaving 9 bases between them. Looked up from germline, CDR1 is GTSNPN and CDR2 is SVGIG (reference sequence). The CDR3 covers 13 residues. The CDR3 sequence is CAWTTAMNTEAFF. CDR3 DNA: TGTGCCTGGACTACAGCTATGAACACTGAAGCTTTCTTT.

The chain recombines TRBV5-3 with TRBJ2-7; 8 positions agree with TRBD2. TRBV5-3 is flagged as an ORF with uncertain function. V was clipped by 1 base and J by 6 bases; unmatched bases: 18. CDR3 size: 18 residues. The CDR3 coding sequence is TGTGCCAGAAGCTTGATGGGACGCGGGAGGCTCCTTTACTGCGAGCAGTACTTC. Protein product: CARSLMGRGRLLYCEQYF.

CDR3 region: CASSLYDRGSYGYTF. CDR3 nucleotide sequence: TGTGCCAGTAGCCTTTACGACAGGGGGTCCTATGGCTACACCTTC. The rearrangement links TRBV19 to TRBJ1-2; 9 nucleotides agree with TRBD1. This CDR3 region has 15 residues. CDR1 and CDR2 (germline): LNHDA, SQIVND (reference sequence). The V segment lost 6 bases and the J segment 4 bases; nucleotides outside the gene matches: 9.

The CDR3 region is CASSQDGRGQQYEQYF. The CDR3 DNA reads as TGCGCCAGCAGCCAAGATGGGCGAGGGCAGCAATACGAGCAGTACTTC. J is TRBJ2-7 and V is TRBV4-1; a weak D match, TRBD2 (5 bases). The CDR3 totals 16 residues. CDR1 is MGHRA and CDR2 is YSYEKL in the germline V gene. V was clipped by 0 bases and J by 4 bases, with 16 bases between them.

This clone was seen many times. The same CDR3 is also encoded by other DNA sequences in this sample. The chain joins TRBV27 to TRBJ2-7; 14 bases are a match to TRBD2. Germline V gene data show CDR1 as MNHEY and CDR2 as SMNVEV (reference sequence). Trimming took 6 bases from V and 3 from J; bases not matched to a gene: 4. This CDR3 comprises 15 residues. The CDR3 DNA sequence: TGTGCCAGCAGGGGGACTAGCGGGAGTGTCTACGAGCAGTACTTC. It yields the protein CASRGTSGSVYEQYF.

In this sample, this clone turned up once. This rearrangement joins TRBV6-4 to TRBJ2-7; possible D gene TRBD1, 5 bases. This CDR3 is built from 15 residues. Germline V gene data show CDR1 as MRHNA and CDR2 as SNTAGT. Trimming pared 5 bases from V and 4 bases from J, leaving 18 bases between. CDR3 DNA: TGTGCCAGCAGTCCCGGAGTGGACAAACATTACGAGCAGTACTTC. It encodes CASSPGVDKHYEQYF.

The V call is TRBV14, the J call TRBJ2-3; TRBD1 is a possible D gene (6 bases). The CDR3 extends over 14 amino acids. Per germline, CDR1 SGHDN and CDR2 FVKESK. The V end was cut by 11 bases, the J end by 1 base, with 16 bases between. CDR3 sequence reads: CARTRGQRTDTQYF. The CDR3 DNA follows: TGTGCCCGAACCCGGGGACAACGCACAGATACGCAGTATTTT.

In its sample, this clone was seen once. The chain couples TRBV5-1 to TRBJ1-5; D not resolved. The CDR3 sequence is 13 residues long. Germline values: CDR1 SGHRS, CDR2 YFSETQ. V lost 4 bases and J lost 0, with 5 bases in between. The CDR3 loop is CASSPSSNQPQHF. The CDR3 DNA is TGCGCCAGCAGCCCCAGTAGCAATCAGCCCCAGCATTTT. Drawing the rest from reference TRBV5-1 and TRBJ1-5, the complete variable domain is KAGVTQTPRYLIKTRGQQVTLSCSPISGHRSVSWYQQTPGQGLQFLFEYFSETQRNKGNFPGRFSGRQFSNSRSEMNVSTLELGDSALYLCASSPSSNQPQHFGDGTRLSIL.